One and the same sample provided the 12 T cell receptor beta chains below, sequenced in a study of cytomegalovirus exposure and HLA in healthy donors (dated by TCRdb to about 2017). The library was prepared using the immunoSEQ multiplex PCR assay. For the multiplex PCR, a mixture combining 60 forward primers for TCR Vbeta segments and 13 reverse primers for TCR Jbeta segments was used. The clones in this table, taken by TCRdb from immuneACCESS, are in-frame only. Not every clone is retained; where verified, under half of the shortfall comes from an unresolved V gene, and the cause of the rest is unknown. The sample records 110,000 to 150,000 clones, roughly 77% of which are singletons. Under 2% of the sample is taken by the ten largest. Sequencing was performed on PBMCs. All receptors come from a woman in her thirties in good health and CMV-seronegative.

This clone showed up just once. V is TRBV13 and J is TRBJ2-5; 11 bases align to TRBD2. Germline loops: CDR1 PRHDT, CDR2 FYEKMQ (reference sequence). The CDR3 covers 17 residues. Germline trimming cut 3 bases from V and 1 base from J; bases unmatched to any gene: 7. CDR3 in DNA: TGTGCCAGCAGCTTGCGGCTAGCGGGGGGTTCCCAAGAGACCCAGTACTTC. It specifies CASSLRLAGGSQETQYF.

The J gene is TRBJ2-1, the V gene TRBV6-5, with 11 bases identical to TRBD1. The length of the CDR3 is 16 residues. Looked up from germline, CDR1 is MNHEY and CDR2 is SVGAGI. With V trimmed by 2 bases and J by 6 bases, 6 bases remained unmatched. The DNA for the CDR3 is TGTGCCAGCAGTTACAACTCGGGACAGGGGGGCAATGAGCAGTTCTTC. This codes for CASSYNSGQGGNEQFF.

This clone was counted only a few times. The CDR3 sequence: CASSSGSVNTGELFF. The CDR3 DNA reads as TGTGCCAGCAGTTCTGGCTCTGTAAACACCGGGGAGCTGTTTTTT. The chain uses TRBV27 and TRBJ2-2; D remains ambiguous. From germline, CDR1 is MNHEY and CDR2 SMNVEV (reference sequence). The CDR3 contains 15 residues. Between the trimmed V and J ends, which lost 4 bases and 2 bases, there was a span of 11 bases.

V and J are TRBV18 and TRBJ2-7; 12 nucleotides line up with TRBD1. Germline trimming cut 3 bases from V and 0 bases from J; bases unmatched to any gene: 9. There are 18 residues in the CDR3. Germline CDR1 is KGHSH and CDR2 is LQKENI. The CDR3 reads CASSPSGTGGFLSYEQYF. The DNA of the CDR3 is TGTGCCAGCTCACCGTCCGGGACAGGGGGCTTCCTCTCCTACGAGCAGTACTTC.

The chain combines TRBV7-9 with TRBJ2-3, with 9 bases aligning to TRBD2. Germline CDR1 SEHNR, CDR2 FQNEAQ (reference sequence). This CDR3 is 16 amino acids long. The V and J ends lost 1 base and 3 bases, in that order; junction bases with no gene match: 5. The CDR3 DNA reads TGTGCCAGCAGCTTAGTACTTAGCGGGAGTACAGATACGCAGTATTTT. This translates into CASSLVLSGSTDTQYF.

The chain couples TRBV5-6 to TRBJ1-6; D gene uncertain. CDR1 and CDR2 (germline): SGHDT, YYEEEE. The CDR3 covers 17 residues. Trimming removed 4 bases from V and 0 bases from J, with 14 bases in between. CDR3 region: CASSAADGSSYNSPLHF. The CDR3 DNA follows: TGTGCCAGCAGCGCCGCGGACGGGAGCTCCTATAATTCACCCCTCCACTTT.

The rearrangement joins TRBV21-1 to TRBJ2-7; no check of the table's D call, TRBD1, against the DNA was made. TRBV21-1 is deemed a pseudogene. CDR3 length: 10 amino acids. This CDR3 reads CASSTGTVNF. The CDR3 DNA sequence: TGTGCCAGCAGCACCGGGACAGTCAACTTC.

A single count supports this clone. This rearrangement joins TRBV28 to TRBJ2-5, with D hard to call. V lost 3 bases and J lost 0, with 14 bases in between. The germline CDR1 and CDR2 sequences are MDHEN and SYDVKM. This CDR3 region has 16 residues. The CDR3 loop is CASSFLGPGYQETQYF. The DNA of the CDR3 is TGTGCCAGCAGTTTTCTCGGCCCCGGGTACCAAGAGACCCAGTACTTC.

The V gene is TRBV5-3, the J gene TRBJ1-5, with D unclear. TRBV5-3 is an ORF; its function is uncertain. The CDR3 is 11 amino acids. Trimming left V 4 bases short and J 6 bases short, with 5 bases between. The CDR3, as DNA: TGTGCCAGAAGCAAGAGTCAGCCCCAGCATTTT. This translates into CARSKSQPQHF.

This chain uses TRBV19 with TRBJ2-4; 7 bases map to TRBD1. After removal of 3 bases from V and 5 bases from J, the junction contained 10 bases not matched to a gene. In germline, CDR1 is LNHDA, CDR2 SQIVND (reference sequence). CDR3 size: 16 residues. CDR3 amino acids: CASSIITGDWENIQYF. CDR3 coding DNA: TGTGCCAGTAGTATTATCACAGGGGATTGGGAAAACATTCAGTACTTC.

By share, this clone counts as medium-sized (0.01 to 0.1%). The gene calls are TRBV4-2 and TRBJ2-1; TRBD2 agrees at 12 bases. Germline values: CDR1 LGHNA, CDR2 YNFKEQ. This CDR3 is 16 amino acids long. J was trimmed by 6 bases and V by 0 bases; bases with no gene match: 3. The CDR3 protein is CASSQDPSGGANEQFF. CDR3 nucleotide sequence: TGTGCCAGCAGCCAAGATCCTAGCGGGGGGGCCAATGAGCAGTTCTTC.

The genes are TRBV11-1 and TRBJ2-2; no definite D call. Germline CDR1 is SGHAT and CDR2 is FQDESV (reference sequence). V lost 4 bases to trimming and J lost 2 bases, with 8 bases between them. This CDR3 is 14 amino acids long. The CDR3 DNA is TGTGCCAGCAGCTCGATCAGAAACACCGGGGAGCTGTTTTTT. As protein: CASSSIRNTGELFF.